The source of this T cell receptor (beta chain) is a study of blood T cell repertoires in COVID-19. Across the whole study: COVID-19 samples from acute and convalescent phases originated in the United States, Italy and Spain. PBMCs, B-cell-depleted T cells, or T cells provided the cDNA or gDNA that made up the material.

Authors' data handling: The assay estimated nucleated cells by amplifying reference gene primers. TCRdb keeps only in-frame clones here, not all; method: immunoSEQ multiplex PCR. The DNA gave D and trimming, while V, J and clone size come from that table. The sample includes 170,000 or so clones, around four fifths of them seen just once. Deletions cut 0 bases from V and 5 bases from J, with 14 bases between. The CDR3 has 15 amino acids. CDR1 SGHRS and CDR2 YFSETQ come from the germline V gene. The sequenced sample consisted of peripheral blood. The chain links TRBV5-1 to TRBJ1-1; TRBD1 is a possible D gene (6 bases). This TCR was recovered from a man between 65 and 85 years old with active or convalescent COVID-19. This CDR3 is CASSLAPGGPTEAFF. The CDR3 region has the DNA TGCGCCAGCAGCTTGGCACCCGGGGGGCCTACTGAAGCTTTCTTT.